This T cell receptor beta chain was observed in a study of identical twins. The CDR3 covers 11 residues. Germline V lookup: CDR1 SQVTM, CDR2 ANQGSEA. The germline V and J ends were trimmed by 8 bases and 10 bases, with 15 bases remaining between them. TCRdb re-called the 5' RACE reads with MiXCR, one entry per CDR3 protein. The sample includes around 570,000 distinct CDR3 sequences, 9.6% of them seen just once. This clonotype was found many times. The sample was also reused in another study, on yellow fever vaccine responses in identical twins.

This clonotype originated in a woman between 18 and 30 years old in good health. Sequenced sample: PBMCs. The chain is built from TRBV29-1 and TRBJ2-4; D possibly matches TRBD1 or TRBD2 (5 bases each). The CDR3 region is CSIWDAPIQYF. For the CDR3, the DNA is TGCAGCATTTGGGACGCCCCTATTCAGTACTTC.